Listed below are T cell receptor beta chains from one sample, sequenced in a study of blood T cells in healthy people across ages. MiXCR, run by TCRdb on the 5' RACE reads, gives a single entry per CDR3 protein. The top ten clones hold more than 7.5% of a sample with some 760,000 distinct CDR3 sequences, roughly 25% of them seen once. The sample was also reused in another study, on T cells of mothers and their children.

The sequenced material came from blood. The receptors derive from a boy between 5 and 17 years old in good health. CDR3s include the opening cysteine and the closing phenylalanine or tryptophan. Each record gives: V gene, J gene, clone size, D gene, CDR3 DNA, CDR3 protein. D genes are given only for firm matches. Some rows have no size entry. The others give once, few or many, or a class for an expanded clone.

TRBV9,TRBJ2-3,-,-,TGCGCCAGCAGCGTAGAATATTTCACAGATACGCAGTATTTT,CASSVEYFTDTQYF
TRBV6-1,TRBJ1-2,-,TRBD1,TGTGCCAGCAGTGCAGGGACAGACATCTATGGCTACACCTTC,CASSAGTDIYGYTF
TRBV6-5,TRBJ2-3,few,TRBD2,TGTGCCAGCAAGGATGAGCGGGGGACAGATACGCAGTATTTT,CASKDERGTDTQYF
TRBV3-1,TRBJ2-7,-,-,TGTGCCAGCAGCCAAGGGCGAGGGGGGGCGGTCTACGAGCAGTACTTC,CASSQGRGGAVYEQYF
TRBV15,TRBJ1-5,-,-,TGTGCCACCAGCAGAGGACAGGAGGGGTATCAGCCCCAGCATTTT,CATSRGQEGYQPQHF
TRBV29-1,TRBJ2-3,-,-,TGCAGCGTTGAAACAGCGGGTCTCCCAGATACGCAGTATTTT,CSVETAGLPDTQYF
TRBV15,TRBJ2-1,-,-,TGTGCCACCAGCCGCCAAACGTACAATGAGCAGTTCTTC,CATSRQTYNEQFF
TRBV15,TRBJ1-1,once,TRBD1,TGTGCCACCAGTACAGGGGGCCGTGAAGCTTTCTTT,CATSTGGREAFF
TRBV10-3,TRBJ2-7,once,-,TGTGCCATCCAGAGGGGGGCCTACGAGCAGTACTTC,CAIQRGAYEQYF
TRBV6-2/TRBV6-3,TRBJ2-3,few,-,TGTGCCAGCAGTTACTTAAGGGCAGGGTGGTCAGATACGCAGTATTTT,CASSYLRAGWSDTQYF
TRBV29-1,TRBJ2-1,few,-,TGCAGCCACACGGGCGAGCGGGCATACAATGAGCAGTTCTTC,CSHTGERAYNEQFF
TRBV20-1,TRBJ1-2,few,-,TGCAGTGCTAGAGAAGCGGGGTTCTATGGCTACACCTTC,CSAREAGFYGYTF
TRBV7-9,TRBJ2-1,few,-,TGTGCCAGCAGCCAACTAGCAGGCCTCTACAATGAGCAGTTCTTC,CASSQLAGLYNEQFF
TRBV7-9,TRBJ2-1,-,-,TGTGCCAGCAGCTTAGACGTCGATGAGCAGTTCTTC,CASSLDVDEQFF
TRBV7-2,TRBJ2-5,few,TRBD2,TGTGCCAGCAGCTTACCACTAGCGGGGGGCCAAGAGACCCAGTACTTC,CASSLPLAGGQETQYF
TRBV11-2,TRBJ2-2,few,-,TGTGCCAGCAGCTTAGATTACAGGCCCGGGGAGCTGTTTTTT,CASSLDYRPGELFF
TRBV10-2,TRBJ2-1,-,TRBD2,TGCGCCAGCAGACCCGGGACTAGCGGTTACAATGAGCAGCTCTTC,CASRPGTSGYNEQLF
TRBV7-2,TRBJ1-4,-,-,TGTGCCAGCAGCTTAACAGGGTCGCGGGAAAAACTGTTTTTT,CASSLTGSREKLFF
TRBV28,TRBJ2-1,few,TRBD2,TGTGCCAGCAGCTTAGGACTAGCGGAGGGGTCGAGGTTCTTC,CASSLGLAEGSRFF
TRBV29-1,TRBJ2-7,-,-,TGCAGCGTTGTGATAACGGGGGCATACGAGCAGTACTTC,CSVVITGAYEQYF
TRBV4-2,TRBJ2-1,few,TRBD2,TGTGCCAGCAGCCAGGAGCCACTGAGCGGGAGGCAGTTCTTC,CASSQEPLSGRQFF
TRBV12-5,TRBJ2-5,-,-,TGTGCTAGTGGTTTGGGACTCGCTAAAGAGACCCAGTACTTC,CASGLGLAKETQYF
TRBV6-4,TRBJ2-3,-,-,TGTGCCAGCAGTGATTCCAAGTGGGAGACGCAGTATTTT,CASSDSKWETQYF
TRBV2,TRBJ1-1,few,-,TGTGCCAGCAGTGTGGGAGTTAACGCTGAAGCTTTCTTT,CASSVGVNAEAFF
TRBV5-1,TRBJ1-2,-,-,TGCGCCAGCACCACGGTGGGAGTTGACTATGGCTACACCTTC,CASTTVGVDYGYTF
TRBV5-5,TRBJ2-6,few,-,TGTGCCAGCAGCTTGTTGCAGTCTGGGGCCAACGTCCTGACTTTC,CASSLLQSGANVLTF
TRBV11-3,TRBJ1-3,few,-,TGTGCCAGCAGCTCTCTCCAGGGAGGGACTGGAAACACCATATATTTT,CASSSLQGGTGNTIYF
TRBV6-1,TRBJ1-2,few,-,TGTGCCAGCAGTGAAGTCGAAAGCTATGGCTACACCTTC,CASSEVESYGYTF
TRBV7-9,TRBJ2-2,few,-,TGTGCCAGCAGCCCGGGGAGGACGGTGCCGTTCGACGGGGAGCTGTTTTTT,CASSPGRTVPFDGELFF
TRBV9,TRBJ2-2,once,TRBD1,TGTGCCAGCAGCGTAGTTGGGTCCAGGGGGCAAAACACCGGGGAGCTGTTTTTT,CASSVVGSRGQNTGELFF
TRBV29-1,TRBJ2-3,few,-,TGCAGCGTTGAAGGGGACGCGGGCGCGGATACGCAGTATTTT,CSVEGDAGADTQYF
TRBV9,TRBJ2-1,few,TRBD1,TGTGCCAGCAGCGCACAGGGGGCAACTCTCAATGAGCAGTTCTTC,CASSAQGATLNEQFF
TRBV29-1,TRBJ2-7,few,TRBD1,TGCGCCCTCCGGGACAGCTACGAGCAGTACTTC,CALRDSYEQYF
TRBV29-1,TRBJ2-2,few,-,TGCAGCGTCCACCAGAACACCGGGGAGCTGTTTTTT,CSVHQNTGELFF
TRBV29-1,TRBJ2-3,few,-,TGCAGCGCGGATTCCTCTGAAGGCAGCACAGATACGCAGTATTTT,CSADSSEGSTDTQYF
TRBV29-1,TRBJ2-5,-,TRBD1,TGCAGCGTTGACAATCGCTCCGGGACAGGGACAGAGACCCAGTACTTC,CSVDNRSGTGTETQYF
TRBV5-1,TRBJ2-5,many,-,TGCGCCAGCAGCAGGACAGAACAAGAGACCCAGTACTTC,CASSRTEQETQYF
TRBV5-1,TRBJ1-1,-,TRBD1,TGCGCCAGCAGCGACGGGACAGGAGTTGCGGCTTTCTTT,CASSDGTGVAAFF
TRBV6-4,TRBJ2-7,few,TRBD2,TGTGCCAACTCCCCTCAGCGGGAGCACTACGAGCAGTACTTC,CANSPQREHYEQYF
TRBV2,TRBJ1-4,-,TRBD1,TGTGCCACCATCGGGGACAGGGGTATAGCTAATGAAAAACTGTTTTTT,CATIGDRGIANEKLFF
TRBV20-1,TRBJ2-1,few,TRBD2,TGCAGTGCTAGAGTTAGCGGGAGGCCCTACAATGAGCAGTTCTTC,CSARVSGRPYNEQFF
TRBV4-2,TRBJ2-5,few,-,TGTGCCAGCAGCCAAGTCGGGGGCGCGGGTGAGACCCAGTACTTC,CASSQVGGAGETQYF
TRBV5-1,TRBJ2-6,few,-,TGCGCCAGCAGCTTGACAGCATCTTACTCTGGGGCCAACGTCCTGACTTTC,CASSLTASYSGANVLTF
TRBV20-1,TRBJ2-7,-,-,TGCAGTGCTCAGCGGATTGACTACGAGCAGTACTTC,CSAQRIDYEQYF
TRBV2,TRBJ2-7,-,TRBD2,TGTGCCAGCAGTACGCTAGCGGGGGGTTCCTACGAGCAGTACTTC,CASSTLAGGSYEQYF
TRBV12-3/TRBV12-4,TRBJ2-7,-,-,TGTGCCAGCAGTTTTTGGGGGAATCCCTACGAGCAGTACTTC,CASSFWGNPYEQYF
TRBV20-1,TRBJ2-4,-,-,TGCAGTGCTAGAGATGCAGGGAAAACCAAAAACATTCAGTACTTC,CSARDAGKTKNIQYF
TRBV29-1,TRBJ2-1,-,-,TGCAGCGTTGAAGACCCCGCTAAGAGCTCCTACAATGAGCAGTTCTTC,CSVEDPAKSSYNEQFF